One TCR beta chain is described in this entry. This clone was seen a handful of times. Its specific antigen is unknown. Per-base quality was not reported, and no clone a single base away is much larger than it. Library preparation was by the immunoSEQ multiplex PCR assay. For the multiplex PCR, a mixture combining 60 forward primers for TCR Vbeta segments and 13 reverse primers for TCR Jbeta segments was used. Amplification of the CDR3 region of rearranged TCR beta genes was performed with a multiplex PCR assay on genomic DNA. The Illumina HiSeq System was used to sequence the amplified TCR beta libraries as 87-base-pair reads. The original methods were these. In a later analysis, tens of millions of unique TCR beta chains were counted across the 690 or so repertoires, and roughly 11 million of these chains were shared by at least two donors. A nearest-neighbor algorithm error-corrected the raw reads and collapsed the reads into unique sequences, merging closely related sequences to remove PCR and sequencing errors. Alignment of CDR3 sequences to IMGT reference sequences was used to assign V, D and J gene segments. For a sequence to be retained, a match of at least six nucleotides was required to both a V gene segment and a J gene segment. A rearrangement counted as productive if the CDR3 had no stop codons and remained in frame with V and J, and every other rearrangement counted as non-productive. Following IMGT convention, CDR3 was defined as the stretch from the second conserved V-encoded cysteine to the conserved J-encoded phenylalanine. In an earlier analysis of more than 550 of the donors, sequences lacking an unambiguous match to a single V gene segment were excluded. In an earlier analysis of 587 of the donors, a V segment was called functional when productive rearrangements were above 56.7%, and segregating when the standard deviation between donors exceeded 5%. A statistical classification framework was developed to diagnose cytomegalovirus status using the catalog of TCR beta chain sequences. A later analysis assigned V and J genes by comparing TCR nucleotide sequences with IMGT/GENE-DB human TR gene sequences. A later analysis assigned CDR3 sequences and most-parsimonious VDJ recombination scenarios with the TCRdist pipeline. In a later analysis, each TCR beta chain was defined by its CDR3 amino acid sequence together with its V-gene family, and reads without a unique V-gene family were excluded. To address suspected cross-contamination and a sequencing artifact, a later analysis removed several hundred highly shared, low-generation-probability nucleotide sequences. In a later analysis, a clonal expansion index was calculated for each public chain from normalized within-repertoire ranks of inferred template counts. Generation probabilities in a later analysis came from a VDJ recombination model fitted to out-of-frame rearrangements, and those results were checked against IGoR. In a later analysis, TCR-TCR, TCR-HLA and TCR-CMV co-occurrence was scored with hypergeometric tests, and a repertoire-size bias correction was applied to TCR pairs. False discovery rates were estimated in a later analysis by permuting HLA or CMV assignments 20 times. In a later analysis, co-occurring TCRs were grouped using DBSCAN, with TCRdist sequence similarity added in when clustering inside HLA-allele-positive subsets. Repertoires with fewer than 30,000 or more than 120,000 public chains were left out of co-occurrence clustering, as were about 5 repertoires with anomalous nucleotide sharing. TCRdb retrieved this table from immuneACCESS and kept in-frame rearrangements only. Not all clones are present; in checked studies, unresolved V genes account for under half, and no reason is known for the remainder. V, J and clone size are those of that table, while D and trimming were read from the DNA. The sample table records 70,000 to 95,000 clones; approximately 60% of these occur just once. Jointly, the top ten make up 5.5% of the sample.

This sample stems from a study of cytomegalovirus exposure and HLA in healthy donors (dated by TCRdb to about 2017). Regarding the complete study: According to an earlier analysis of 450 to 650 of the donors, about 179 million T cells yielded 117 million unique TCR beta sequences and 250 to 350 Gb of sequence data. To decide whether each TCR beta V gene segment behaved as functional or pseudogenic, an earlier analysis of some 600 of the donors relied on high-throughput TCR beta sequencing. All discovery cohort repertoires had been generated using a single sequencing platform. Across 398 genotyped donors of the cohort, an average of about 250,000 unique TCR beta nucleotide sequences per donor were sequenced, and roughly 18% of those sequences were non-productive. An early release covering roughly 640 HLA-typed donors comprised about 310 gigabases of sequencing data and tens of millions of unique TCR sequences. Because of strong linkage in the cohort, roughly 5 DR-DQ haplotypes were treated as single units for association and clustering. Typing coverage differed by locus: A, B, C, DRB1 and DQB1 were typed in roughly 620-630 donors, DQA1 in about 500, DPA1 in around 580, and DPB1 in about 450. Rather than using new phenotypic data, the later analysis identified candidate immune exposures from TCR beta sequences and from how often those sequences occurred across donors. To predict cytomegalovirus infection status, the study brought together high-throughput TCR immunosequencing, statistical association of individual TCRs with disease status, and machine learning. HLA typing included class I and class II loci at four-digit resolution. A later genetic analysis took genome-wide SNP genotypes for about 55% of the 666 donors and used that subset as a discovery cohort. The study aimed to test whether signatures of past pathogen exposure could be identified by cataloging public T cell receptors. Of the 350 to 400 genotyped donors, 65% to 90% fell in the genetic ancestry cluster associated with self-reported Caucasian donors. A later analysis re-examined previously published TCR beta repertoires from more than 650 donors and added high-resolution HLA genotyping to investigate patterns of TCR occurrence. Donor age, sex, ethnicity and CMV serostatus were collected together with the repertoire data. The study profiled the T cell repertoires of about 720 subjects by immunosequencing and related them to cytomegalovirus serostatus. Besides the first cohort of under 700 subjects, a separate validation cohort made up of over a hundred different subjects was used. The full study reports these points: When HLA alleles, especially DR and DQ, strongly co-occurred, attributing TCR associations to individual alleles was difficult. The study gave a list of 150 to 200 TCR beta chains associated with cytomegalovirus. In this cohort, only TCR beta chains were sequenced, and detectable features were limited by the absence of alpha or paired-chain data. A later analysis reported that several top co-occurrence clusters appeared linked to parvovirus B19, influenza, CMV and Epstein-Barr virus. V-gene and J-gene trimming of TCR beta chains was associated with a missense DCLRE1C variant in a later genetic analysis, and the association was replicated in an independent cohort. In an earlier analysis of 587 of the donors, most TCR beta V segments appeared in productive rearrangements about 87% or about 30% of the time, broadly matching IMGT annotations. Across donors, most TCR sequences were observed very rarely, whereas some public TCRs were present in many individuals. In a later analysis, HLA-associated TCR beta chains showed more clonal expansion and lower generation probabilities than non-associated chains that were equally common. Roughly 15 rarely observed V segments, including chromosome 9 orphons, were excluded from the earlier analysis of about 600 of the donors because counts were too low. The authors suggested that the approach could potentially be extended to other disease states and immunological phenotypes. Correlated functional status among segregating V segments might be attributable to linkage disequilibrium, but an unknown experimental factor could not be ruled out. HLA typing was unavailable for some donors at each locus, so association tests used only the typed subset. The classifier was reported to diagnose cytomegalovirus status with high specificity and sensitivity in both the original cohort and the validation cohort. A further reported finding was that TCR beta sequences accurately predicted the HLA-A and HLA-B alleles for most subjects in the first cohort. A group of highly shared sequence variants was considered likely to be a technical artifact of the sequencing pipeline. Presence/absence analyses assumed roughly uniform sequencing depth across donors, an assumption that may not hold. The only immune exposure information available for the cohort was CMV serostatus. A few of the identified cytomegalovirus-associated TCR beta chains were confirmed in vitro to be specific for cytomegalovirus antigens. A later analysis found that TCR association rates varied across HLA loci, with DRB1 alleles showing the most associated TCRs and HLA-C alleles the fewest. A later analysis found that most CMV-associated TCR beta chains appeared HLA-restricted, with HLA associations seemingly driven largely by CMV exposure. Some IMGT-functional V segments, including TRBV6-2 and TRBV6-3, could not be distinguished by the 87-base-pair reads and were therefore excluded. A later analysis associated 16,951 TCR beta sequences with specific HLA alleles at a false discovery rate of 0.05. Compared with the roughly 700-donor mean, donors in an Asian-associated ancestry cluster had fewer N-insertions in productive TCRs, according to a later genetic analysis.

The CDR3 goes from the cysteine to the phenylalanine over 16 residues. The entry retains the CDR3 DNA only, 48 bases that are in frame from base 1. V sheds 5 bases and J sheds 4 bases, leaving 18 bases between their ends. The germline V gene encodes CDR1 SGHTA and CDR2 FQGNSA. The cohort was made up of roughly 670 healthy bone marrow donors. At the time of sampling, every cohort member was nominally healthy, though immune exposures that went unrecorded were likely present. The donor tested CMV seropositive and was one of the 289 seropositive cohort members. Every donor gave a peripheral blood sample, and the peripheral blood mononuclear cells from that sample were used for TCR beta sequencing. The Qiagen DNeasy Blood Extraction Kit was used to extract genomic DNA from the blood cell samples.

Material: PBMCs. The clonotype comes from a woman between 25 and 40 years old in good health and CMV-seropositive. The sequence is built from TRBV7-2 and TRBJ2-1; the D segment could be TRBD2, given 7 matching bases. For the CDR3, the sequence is CASSIRGGPGYNEQFF. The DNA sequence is TGTGCCAGCAGCATAAGGGGGGGCCCGGGGTACAATGAGCAGTTCTTC.